This TCR beta chain was sequenced for a study of blood T cell repertoires in COVID-19. Across the study: The cDNA or gDNA used as material had been derived from T cells, B-cell-depleted T cells, or PBMCs.

Which cohort a participant joined came from the clinical history participants gave. Germline V CDR1 and CDR2: SGHAT, FQNNGV. V was cut by 4 bases and J by 3 bases, with 15 bases left in between. This CDR3 region has 16 residues. The data were produced by immunoSEQ multiplex PCR, yet TCRdb's version contains in-frame clones alone and is incomplete. The table includes approximately 150,000 clones, more than 65% detected once. The sample was PBMCs or T cells enriched from blood (not recorded which). V usage is TRBV11-2 and J usage is TRBJ2-2, with D possibly matching TRBD1 (6 bases). This receptor was taken from a woman aged 40 to 50 with acute COVID-19. In nucleotides, the CDR3 is TGTGCCAGCAGCTCCAGAACCGGGACATACACCGGGGAGCTGTTTTTT. It specifies CASSSRTGTYTGELFF.